This T cell receptor beta chain was sequenced during a study of T cell responses to AZD1222 COVID-19 vaccine. Findings and caveats of the study: Sampled repertoires all dated from after the peak T cell response. Clonal diversity may have been underestimated, and the donors were mostly white British, with more females than males.

Note on this clone: Its antigen is currently unknown.

The data were produced by immunoSEQ multiplex PCR, yet TCRdb's version contains in-frame clones alone and is incomplete. The sample lists around 150,000 clones; 92% were seen once. V lost 4 bases and J lost 6, with 19 bases in between. This CDR3 region has 15 residues. The V gene's germline CDR1 is SGHRS and CDR2 YFSETQ. The source was peripheral blood, collected 28 days after the second AZD1222 dose. The gene calls are TRBV5-1 and TRBJ1-2, with D possibly matching TRBD1 (6 bases). The receptor was isolated from an adult who received the AZD1222 COVID-19 vaccine. The CDR3 region has the DNA TGCGCCAGCAGCATCTCCATCGGGACACCCAATGGCTACACCTTC. As protein: CASSISIGTPNGYTF.